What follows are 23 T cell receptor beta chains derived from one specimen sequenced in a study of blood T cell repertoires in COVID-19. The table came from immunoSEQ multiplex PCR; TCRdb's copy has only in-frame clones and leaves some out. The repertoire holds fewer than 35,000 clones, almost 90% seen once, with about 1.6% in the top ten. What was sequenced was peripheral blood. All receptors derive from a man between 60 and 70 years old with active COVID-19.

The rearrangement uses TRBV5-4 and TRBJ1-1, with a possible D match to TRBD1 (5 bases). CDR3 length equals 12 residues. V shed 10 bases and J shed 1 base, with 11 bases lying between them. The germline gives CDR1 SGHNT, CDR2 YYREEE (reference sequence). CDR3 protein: CAAQGRNTEAFF. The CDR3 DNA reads TGTGCCGCGCAGGGCCGGAACACTGAAGCTTTCTTT.

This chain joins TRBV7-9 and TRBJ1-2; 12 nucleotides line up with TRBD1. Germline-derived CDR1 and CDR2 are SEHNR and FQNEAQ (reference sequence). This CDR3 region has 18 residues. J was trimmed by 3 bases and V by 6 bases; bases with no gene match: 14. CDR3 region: CASSSRDRGRKADYGYTF. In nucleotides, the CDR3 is TGTGCCAGCAGTTCCCGGGACAGGGGGCGTAAGGCGGACTATGGCTACACCTTC.

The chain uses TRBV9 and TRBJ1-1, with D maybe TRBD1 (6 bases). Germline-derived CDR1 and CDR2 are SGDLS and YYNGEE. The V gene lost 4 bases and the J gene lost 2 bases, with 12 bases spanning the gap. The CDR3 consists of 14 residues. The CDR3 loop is CASSPGQSNTEAFF. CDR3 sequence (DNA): TGTGCCAGCAGCCCGGGACAATCCAACACTGAAGCTTTCTTT.

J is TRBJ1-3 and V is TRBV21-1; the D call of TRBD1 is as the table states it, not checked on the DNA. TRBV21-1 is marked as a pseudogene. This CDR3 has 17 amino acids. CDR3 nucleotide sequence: TGTGCCAGCAGCAAGGGGCAGGAGAACCGCTCTGGAAACACCATATATTTT. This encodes CASSKGQENRSGNTIYF.

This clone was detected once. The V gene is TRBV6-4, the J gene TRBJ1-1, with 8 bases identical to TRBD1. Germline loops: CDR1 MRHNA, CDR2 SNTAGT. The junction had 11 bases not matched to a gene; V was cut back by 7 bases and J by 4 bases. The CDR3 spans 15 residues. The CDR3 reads CASKEYDRGFTEAFF. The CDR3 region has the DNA TGTGCCAGCAAGGAATACGACAGGGGTTTCACTGAAGCTTTCTTT.

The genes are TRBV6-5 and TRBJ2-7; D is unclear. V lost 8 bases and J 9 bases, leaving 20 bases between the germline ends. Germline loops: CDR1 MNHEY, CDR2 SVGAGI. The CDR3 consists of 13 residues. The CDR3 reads CASPIDGISGQYF. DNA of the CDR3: TGTGCCAGCCCTATTGACGGAATCTCGGGGCAGTACTTC.

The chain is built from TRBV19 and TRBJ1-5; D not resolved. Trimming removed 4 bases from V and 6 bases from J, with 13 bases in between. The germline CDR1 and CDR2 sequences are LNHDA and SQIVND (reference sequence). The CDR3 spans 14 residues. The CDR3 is CASSRVEGGQPQHF. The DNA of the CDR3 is TGTGCCAGTAGTAGGGTGGAGGGCGGTCAGCCCCAGCATTTT.

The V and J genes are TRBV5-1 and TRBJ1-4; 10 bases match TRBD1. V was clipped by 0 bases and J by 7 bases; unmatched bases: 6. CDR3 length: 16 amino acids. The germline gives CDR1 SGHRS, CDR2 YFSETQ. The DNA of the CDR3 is TGCGCCAGCAGCTTGGTAGCGGGACAGGGGTTTGAAAAACTGTTTTTT. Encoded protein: CASSLVAGQGFEKLFF.

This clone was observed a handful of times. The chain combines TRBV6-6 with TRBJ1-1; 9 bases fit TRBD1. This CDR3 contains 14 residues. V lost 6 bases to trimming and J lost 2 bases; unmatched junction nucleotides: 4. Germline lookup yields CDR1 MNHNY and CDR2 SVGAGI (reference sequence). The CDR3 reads CASRPGQGNTEAFF. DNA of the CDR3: TGTGCCAGCAGGCCGGGACAGGGCAACACTGAAGCTTTCTTT.

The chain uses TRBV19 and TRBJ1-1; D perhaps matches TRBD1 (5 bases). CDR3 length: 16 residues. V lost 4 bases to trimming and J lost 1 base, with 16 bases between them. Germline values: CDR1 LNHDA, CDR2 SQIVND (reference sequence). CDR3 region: CASSTPGGVANTEAFF. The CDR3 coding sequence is TGTGCCAGTAGTACCCCTGGGGGGGTGGCGAACACTGAAGCTTTCTTT.

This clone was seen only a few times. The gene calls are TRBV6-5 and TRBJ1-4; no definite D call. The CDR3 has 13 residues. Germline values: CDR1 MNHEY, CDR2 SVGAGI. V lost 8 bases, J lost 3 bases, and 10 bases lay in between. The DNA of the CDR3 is TGTGCCAGCGAGCTGCCGCCTAATGAAAAACTGTTTTTT. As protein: CASELPPNEKLFF.

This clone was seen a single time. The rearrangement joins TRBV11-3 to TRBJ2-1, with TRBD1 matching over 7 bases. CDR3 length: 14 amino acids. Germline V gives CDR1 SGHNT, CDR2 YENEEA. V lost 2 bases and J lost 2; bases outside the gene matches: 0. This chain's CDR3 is CASSLQGAYNEQFF. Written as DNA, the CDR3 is TGTGCCAGCAGCTTACAGGGGGCCTACAATGAGCAGTTCTTC.

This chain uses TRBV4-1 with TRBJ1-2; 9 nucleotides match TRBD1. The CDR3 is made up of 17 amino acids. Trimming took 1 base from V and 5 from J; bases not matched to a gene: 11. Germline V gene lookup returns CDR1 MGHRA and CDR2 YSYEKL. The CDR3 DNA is TGCGCCAGCAGCCAAGGCCGGTTCGGGACAGGGATATATGGCTACACCTTC. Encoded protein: CASSQGRFGTGIYGYTF.

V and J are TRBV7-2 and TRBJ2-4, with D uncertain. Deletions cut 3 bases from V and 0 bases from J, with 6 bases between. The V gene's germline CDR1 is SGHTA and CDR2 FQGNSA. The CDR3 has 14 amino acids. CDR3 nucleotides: TGTGCCAGCAGCTTTTTACTAGCCAAAAACATTCAGTACTTC. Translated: CASSFLLAKNIQYF.

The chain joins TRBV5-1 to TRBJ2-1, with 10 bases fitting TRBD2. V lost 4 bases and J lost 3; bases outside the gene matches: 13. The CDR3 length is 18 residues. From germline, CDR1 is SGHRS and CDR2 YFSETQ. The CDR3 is CASSPGLAGARGYNEQFF. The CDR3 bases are TGCGCCAGCAGCCCGGGGCTAGCGGGGGCCCGGGGCTACAATGAGCAGTTCTTC.

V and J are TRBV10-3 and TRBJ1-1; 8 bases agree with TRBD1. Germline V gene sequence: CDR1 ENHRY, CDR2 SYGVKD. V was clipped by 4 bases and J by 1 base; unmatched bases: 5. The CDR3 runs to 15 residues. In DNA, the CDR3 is TGTGCCATCAGTGGGCCCAGGGGGCAGAACACTGAAGCTTTCTTT. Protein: CAISGPRGQNTEAFF.

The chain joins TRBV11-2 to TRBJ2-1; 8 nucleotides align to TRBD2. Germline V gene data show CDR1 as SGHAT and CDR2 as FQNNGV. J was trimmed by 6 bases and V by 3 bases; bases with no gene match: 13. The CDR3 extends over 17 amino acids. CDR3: CASSLGQIAGWPNEQFF. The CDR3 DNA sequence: TGTGCCAGCAGCTTGGGCCAAATAGCGGGGTGGCCCAATGAGCAGTTCTTC.

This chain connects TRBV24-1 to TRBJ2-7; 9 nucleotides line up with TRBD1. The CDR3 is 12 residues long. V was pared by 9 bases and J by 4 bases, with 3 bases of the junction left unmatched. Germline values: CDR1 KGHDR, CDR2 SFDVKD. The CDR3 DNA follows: TGTGCCACCTCGGGACAGGGTTACGAGCAGTACTTC. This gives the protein CATSGQGYEQYF.

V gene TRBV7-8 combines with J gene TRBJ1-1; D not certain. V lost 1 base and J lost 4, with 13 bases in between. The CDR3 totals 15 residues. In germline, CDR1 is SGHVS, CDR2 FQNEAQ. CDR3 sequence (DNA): TGTGCCAGCAGCTTAGTCGAGGCCGGGAGCACTGAAGCTTTCTTT. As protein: CASSLVEAGSTEAFF.

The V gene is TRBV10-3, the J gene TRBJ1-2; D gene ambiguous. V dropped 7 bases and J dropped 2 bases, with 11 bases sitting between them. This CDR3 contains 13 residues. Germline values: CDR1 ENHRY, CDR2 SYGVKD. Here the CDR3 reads CAITGLENYGYTF. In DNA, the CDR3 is TGTGCCATCACCGGACTGGAAAACTATGGCTACACCTTC.

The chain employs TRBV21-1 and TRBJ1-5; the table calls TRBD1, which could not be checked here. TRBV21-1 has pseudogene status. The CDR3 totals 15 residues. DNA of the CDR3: TGTGCCAGCATCCCAGGGCAGGGCGGCAATCAGCCCCAGCATTTT. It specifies CASIPGQGGNQPQHF.

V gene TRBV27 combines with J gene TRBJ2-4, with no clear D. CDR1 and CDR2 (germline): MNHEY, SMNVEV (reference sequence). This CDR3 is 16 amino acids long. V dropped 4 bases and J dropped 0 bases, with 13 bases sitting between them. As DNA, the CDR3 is TGTGCCAGCAGTTCCCCCTCGGTTCTAGCCAAAAACATTCAGTACTTC. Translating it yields CASSSPSVLAKNIQYF.

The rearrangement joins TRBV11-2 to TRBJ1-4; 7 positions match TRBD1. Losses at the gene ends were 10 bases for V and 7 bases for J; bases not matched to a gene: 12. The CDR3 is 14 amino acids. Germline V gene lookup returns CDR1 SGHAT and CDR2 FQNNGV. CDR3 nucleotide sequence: TGTGCCACCCGCCAGGACAGGTTGGGTGAAAAACTGTTTTTT. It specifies CATRQDRLGEKLFF.